This TCR beta chain was obtained from a study of T cells after yellow fever vaccination. Broader study findings: The study re-detected most primary-vaccination clones after the booster (roughly 95% CD4, roughly 88% CD8).

TCRdb re-called the 5' RACE reads with MiXCR, one entry per CDR3 protein. The profile shows 300,000 to 400,000 distinct CDR3 sequences, more than 8.5% of them singletons. Per germline, CDR1 SGHTA and CDR2 FQGNSA. CDR3 length equals 14 residues. J gave up 7 bases and V 8 bases, and 10 bases lay outside the gene matches. This clonotype appeared many times. Its antigen is undetermined. V usage is TRBV7-2 and J usage is TRBJ1-2, with 10 bases identical to TRBD1. Specimen: PBMCs, collected on the day of the first yellow fever vaccination. This receptor was obtained from a man aged 18 to 29 who received the YFV17D yellow fever vaccine. This CDR3 reads CASHRDRGTRGYTF. The CDR3 nucleotides read TGTGCCAGCCACCGGGACAGGGGAACCCGTGGCTACACCTTC.